The 20 T cell receptor beta chains listed next were all sequenced from one sample in a study of beta chain features in type 1 diabetes. Reverse transcribing all isolated RNA meant expressed TCRB transcripts were sequenced. Libraries were prepared by immunoSEQ multiplex PCR; TCRdb keeps only in-frame clonotypes and omits some of them. The repertoire holds 350,000 to 450,000 clones, with more than 12% as singletons. The sequenced sample consisted of naive CD4+ T cells from blood. Receptors were obtained from a woman between 18 and 29 years old in good health.

This clone was recorded a few times. This chain links TRBV29-1 with TRBJ2-1; possibly TRBD1 for D (9 bases). Per the germline V gene, CDR1 is SQVTM and CDR2 is ANQGSEA. V lost 5 bases, J lost 1 base, and 30 bases lay in between. This CDR3 comprises 20 residues. In nucleotides, the CDR3 is TGCAGCGTTCTGAATACAGGGGGCCTTAGCGGGACGTTGTCCTACAATGAGCAGTTCTTC. Encoded protein: CSVLNTGGLSGTLSYNEQFF.

This clone was counted only a few times. The chain combines TRBV11-2 with TRBJ2-2; D ambiguous. Looked up from germline, CDR1 is SGHAT and CDR2 is FQNNGV. The CDR3 has 12 amino acids. Trimming stripped 4 bases from V and 5 bases from J, with 5 bases between. CDR3 sequence (DNA): TGTGCCAGCAGCTCAGTTACCGGGGAGCTGTTTTTT. Its protein product is CASSSVTGELFF.

The chain has TRBV27 and TRBJ1-3, with unresolved D. Germline V gene data show CDR1 as MNHEY and CDR2 as SMNVEV (reference sequence). Trimming pared 0 bases from V and 8 bases from J, leaving 17 bases between. This CDR3 has 16 amino acids. This CDR3 reads CASSLSRPHRGYTIYF. The CDR3 DNA reads as TGTGCCAGCAGTTTATCCCGGCCTCACCGCGGGTACACCATATATTTT.

The chain uses TRBV28 and TRBJ1-5, with TRBD1 identical over 8 bases. Germline CDR1 reads MDHEN; CDR2 reads SYDVKM. V was pared by 2 bases and J by 7 bases, with 7 bases of the junction left unmatched. The CDR3 contains 15 residues. CDR3 nucleotides: TGTGCCAGCAGTTTACCTCAGGGGGCGAAGCAGCCCCAGCATTTT. It is translated as CASSLPQGAKQPQHF. Drawing the rest from reference TRBV28 and TRBJ1-5, the complete variable domain is DVKVTQSSRYLVKRTGEKVFLECVQDMDHENMFWYRQDPGLGLRLIYFSYDVKMKEKGDIPEGYSVSREKKERFSLILESASTNQTSMYLCASSLPQGAKQPQHFGDGTRLSIL.

V and J are TRBV30 and TRBJ2-2, with 8 bases aligning to TRBD2. J gave up 2 bases and V 5 bases, and 7 bases lay outside the gene matches. The germline gives CDR1 GTSNPN, CDR2 SVGIG (reference sequence). The CDR3 totals 15 residues. The CDR3 DNA sequence: TGTGCCTGGGATACTAGCGGTATTAACACCGGGGAGCTGTTTTTT. Protein: CAWDTSGINTGELFF.

This clone was recorded a few times. The chain links TRBV5-1 to TRBJ1-1, with 7 bases matching TRBD1. This CDR3 spans 15 amino acids. CDR1 is SGHRS and CDR2 is YFSETQ in the germline V gene. The ends lost 6 bases at V and 1 base at J; junction bases unmatched: 9. As DNA, the CDR3 is TGCGCCAGCAATAGACAGGGAGGAGGGAACACTGAAGCTTTCTTT. Amino acid sequence: CASNRQGGGNTEAFF.

J is TRBJ2-6 and V is TRBV5-1; D not certain. Per the germline V gene, CDR1 is SGHRS and CDR2 is YFSETQ. The ends were cut back, 2 bases at V and 0 bases at J, with 12 bases in the middle. CDR3 size: 17 residues. CDR3 sequence reads: CASSFSYGYSGANVLTF. The CDR3 DNA sequence: TGCGCCAGCAGCTTCAGCTACGGGTACTCTGGGGCCAACGTCCTGACTTTC. The variable domain in full, with the rest retrieved from reference TRBV5-1 and TRBJ2-6, is KAGVTQTPRYLIKTRGQQVTLSCSPISGHRSVSWYQQTPGQGLQFLFEYFSETQRNKGNFPGRFSGRQFSNSRSEMNVSTLELGDSALYLCASSFSYGYSGANVLTFGAGSRLTVL.

The V gene is TRBV5-6, the J gene TRBJ2-1; D not certain. This CDR3 region has 11 residues. The germline gives CDR1 SGHDT, CDR2 YYEEEE. V was pared by 2 bases and J by 7 bases, with 4 bases between. The CDR3 DNA is TGTGCCAGCAGCTTCAGTAATGAGCAGTTCTTC. Translating it yields CASSFSNEQFF.

This clone was seen many times. The chain carries TRBV23-1 and TRBJ2-7; TRBD1 matches 8 bases. TRBV23-1 is an ORF; its function is uncertain. The V and J ends lost 7 bases and 6 bases, in that order; junction bases with no gene match: 11. The CDR3 spans 14 residues. The CDR3 protein is CASTPRDRPAEQYF. CDR3 DNA: TGCGCCAGCACCCCACGGGACAGGCCGGCCGAGCAGTACTTC.

This clone was recorded many times. The chain uses TRBV19 and TRBJ2-2, with D hard to call. The CDR3 is 14 amino acids. CDR1 is LNHDA, CDR2 SQIVND, per germline (reference sequence). Between the trimmed V and J ends, which lost 3 bases and 1 base, there was a span of 6 bases. DNA for the CDR3: TGTGCCAGTAGTATTACGGGGAACACCGGGGAGCTGTTTTTT. It yields the protein CASSITGNTGELFF.

The chain combines TRBV5-1 with TRBJ2-7, with 7 bases matching TRBD1. The CDR3 is 15 amino acids. With 3 bases clipped from V and 2 bases from J, the junction kept 8 bases outside the gene matches. The germline gives CDR1 SGHRS, CDR2 YFSETQ. In DNA, the CDR3 is TGCGCCAGCAGCTCACCGGGACAGTGGACCTACGAGCAGTACTTC. Translating it yields CASSSPGQWTYEQYF.

The V gene is TRBV9, the J gene TRBJ2-1; no clear D. From germline, CDR1 is SGDLS and CDR2 YYNGEE. CDR3 length equals 16 residues. Trimming took 4 bases from V and 2 from J, leaving 16 bases between them. This CDR3 reads CASSLGNGFPYNEQFF. The CDR3 DNA reads TGTGCCAGCAGCTTGGGCAATGGGTTCCCCTACAATGAGCAGTTCTTC.

The gene calls are TRBV20-1 and TRBJ1-4; 8 bases match TRBD1. The germline CDR1 and CDR2 sequences are DFQATT and SNEGSKA (reference sequence). This CDR3 contains 11 residues. The junction had 1 base not matched to a gene; V was cut back by 8 bases and J by 5 bases. For the CDR3, the DNA is TGCAGTTGGACAGGGAATGAAAAACTGTTTTTT. Translation gives CSWTGNEKLFF.

This clone turned up a few times. This sequence joins TRBV25-1 and TRBJ2-4; the match to TRBD1 covers 9 bases. The junction had 3 bases not matched to a gene; V was cut back by 3 bases and J by 6 bases. This CDR3 has 14 residues. In germline, CDR1 is MGHDK, CDR2 SYGVNS. For the CDR3, the DNA is TGTGCCAGCAGTGAGCCGGGACAGGGAAACATTCAGTACTTC. Translation: CASSEPGQGNIQYF.

This clone has a handful of counts. The chain is built from TRBV29-1 and TRBJ2-4, with D possibly being TRBD2 (6 bases). This CDR3 region has 16 residues. Germline V gene sequence: CDR1 SQVTM, CDR2 ANQGSEA. V lost 1 base, J lost 3 bases, and 16 bases lay in between. The CDR3 DNA is TGCAGCGTTGAAGTGTTCGGCAGGGAGGTCAAAAACATTCAGTACTTC. Translating it yields CSVEVFGREVKNIQYF.

The chain carries TRBV11-2 and TRBJ2-1; D unresolved. The CDR3 consists of 12 residues. CDR1 SGHAT and CDR2 FQNNGV come from the germline V gene. V lost 4 bases and J lost 5, with 6 bases in between. In DNA form, the CDR3 reads TGTGCCAGCAGCTCCCGGGACAATGAGCAGTTCTTC. It codes for CASSSRDNEQFF.

This clone was observed a handful of times. The rearrangement uses TRBV6-1 and TRBJ2-7, with D maybe TRBD2 (6 bases). V was clipped by 6 bases and J by 4 bases, with 16 bases between them. Per the germline V gene, CDR1 is MNHNS and CDR2 is SASEGT. The CDR3 loop spans 14 amino acids. CDR3 amino acids: CASRDLALRYEQYF. The CDR3 DNA reads TGTGCCAGCAGGGATCTAGCGCTGAGATACGAGCAGTACTTC.

This rearrangement joins TRBV29-1 to TRBJ1-1; tentative D call: TRBD1 (5 bases). Germline values: CDR1 SQVTM, CDR2 ANQGSEA. This CDR3 region has 12 residues. V lost 6 bases and J 7 bases, leaving 15 bases between the germline ends. CDR3 in amino acids: CSVKDRSGEAFF. The CDR3, as DNA: TGCAGCGTAAAAGACAGATCAGGTGAAGCTTTCTTT. The variable domain in full, completed from reference TRBV29-1 and TRBJ1-1, reads SAVISQKPSRDICQRGTSLTIQCQVDSQVTMMFWYRQQPGQSLTLIATANQGSEATYESGFVIDKFPISRPNLTFSTLTVSNMSPEDSSIYLCSVKDRSGEAFFGQGTRLTVV.

J is TRBJ1-1 and V is TRBV19; 11 positions agree with TRBD1. CDR1 is LNHDA and CDR2 is SQIVND in the germline V gene (reference sequence). CDR3 length: 14 residues. V shed 11 bases and J 1 base; nucleotides not matched to a gene: 6. The CDR3 region is CACRTGGWNTEAFF. CDR3 nucleotides: TGTGCCTGCAGGACAGGGGGCTGGAACACTGAAGCTTTCTTT. Based on the CDR3 plus reference TRBV19 and TRBJ1-1, the full variable domain is DGGITQSPKYLFRKEGQNVTLSCEQNLNHDAMYWYRQDPGQGLRLIYYSQIVNDFQKGDIAEGYSVSREKKESFPLTVTSAQKNPTAFYLCACRTGGWNTEAFFGQGTRLTVV.

The genes are TRBV11-2 and TRBJ2-5, with D hard to call. Deletions cut 4 bases from V and 9 bases from J, with 9 bases between. Germline CDR1 and CDR2: SGHAT and FQNNGV. The length of the CDR3 is 11 residues. The CDR3 here is CASSSFGAQYF. CDR3 in DNA: TGTGCCAGCAGCTCCTTTGGAGCCCAGTACTTC.